The 24 T cell receptor beta chains below all came from one sample that was sequenced in a study of blood T cell repertoires in COVID-19. Sequencing used immunoSEQ multiplex PCR; TCRdb keeps in-frame clones, though not all of them. The sample yields around 83,000 clones, approximately 86% seen once. The sample was peripheral blood. All receptors derive from a man older than 75 with active or convalescent COVID-19.

V and J are TRBV6-2 or TRBV6-3 and TRBJ2-5; 8 nucleotides match TRBD1. CDR1 MNHEY and CDR2 SVGEGT come from the germline V gene. This CDR3 is 13 amino acids long. V was clipped by 4 bases and J by 5 bases; unmatched bases: 3. The chain's CDR3 is CASSFRTGETQYF. The DNA of the CDR3 is TGTGCCAGCAGTTTTAGGACAGGGGAGACCCAGTACTTC.

This chain connects TRBV3-1 (or the pseudogene TRBV3-2) to TRBJ1-4; TRBD1 agrees at 10 bases. This CDR3 contains 17 residues. The germline gives CDR1 LGHDT, CDR2 YNNKEL (reference sequence). The V and J ends lost 7 bases and 0 bases, in that order; junction bases with no gene match: 8. CDR3 DNA sequence: TGTGCCAGCACCCCGGGACAGGGGACGTCAACTAATGAAAAACTGTTTTTT. Protein product: CASTPGQGTSTNEKLFF.

This sequence joins TRBV10-1 and TRBJ2-1; 8 nucleotides line up with TRBD1. The CDR3 extends over 15 amino acids. The germline CDR1 and CDR2 sequences are WNHNN and SYGVQD (reference sequence). Unmatched junction bases numbered 7, after V lost 2 bases and J lost 7 bases. The CDR3 nucleotides read TGCGCCAGCAGTGAGGGCAGGGGGCTCGGAAATGAGCAGTTCTTC. This gives the protein CASSEGRGLGNEQFF.

This clone was seen once. CDR3 DNA: TGCGCCAGCAGCTTGGTGGGGGCGGACACAGATACGCAGTATTTT. Translated, it gives CASSLVGADTDTQYF. This sequence joins TRBV5-1 and TRBJ2-3, with D perhaps matching TRBD1 (6 bases). The CDR3 consists of 15 residues. Germline assignment: CDR1 SGHRS and CDR2 YFSETQ. The V and J ends lost 0 bases and 2 bases respectively, with 10 bases between them.

V and J are TRBV20-1 and TRBJ1-4; D gene ambiguous. The CDR3 runs 14 residues. CDR1 DFQATT and CDR2 SNEGSKA come from the germline V gene (reference sequence). V was shortened by 3 bases and J by 5 bases, with 13 bases between the two germline ends. The DNA of the CDR3 is TGCAGTGCTAGTATCCCTAATCGAAATGAAAAACTGTTTTTT. This translates into CSASIPNRNEKLFF.

This chain uses TRBV5-1 with TRBJ1-2; unclear D gene. The CDR3 totals 12 residues. V was clipped by 0 bases and J by 6 bases, with 6 bases between them. Germline V lookup: CDR1 SGHRS, CDR2 YFSETQ. CDR3 bases: TGCGCCAGCAGCTTGGGGAGAGATGGCTACACCTTC. Encoded protein: CASSLGRDGYTF.

This clone was detected only a few times. The J gene is TRBJ1-1, the V gene TRBV18; 8 nucleotides agree with TRBD1. V dropped 0 bases and J dropped 7; count of bases not matched to a gene: 7. Germline lookup yields CDR1 KGHSH and CDR2 LQKENI. The CDR3 consists of 15 residues. The CDR3 bases are TGTGCCAGCTCACCACCGGTCGTAACAGGGGGTGAAGCTTTCTTT. Translation gives CASSPPVVTGGEAFF.

This sequence joins TRBV28 and TRBJ2-2, with 9 bases aligning to TRBD1. This CDR3 has 16 amino acids. Germline assignment: CDR1 MDHEN and CDR2 SYDVKM. The junction had 8 bases not matched to a gene; V was cut back by 4 bases and J by 5 bases. This chain's CDR3 is CASSSTGTGLTGELFF. The DNA for the CDR3 is TGTGCCAGCAGTTCTACCGGGACAGGGCTGACCGGGGAGCTGTTTTTT.

J is TRBJ1-5 and V is TRBV21-1; the table's D call, TRBD1, was not checked against the DNA. TRBV21-1 is recorded as a pseudogene. The CDR3 is 21 residues long. CDR3 sequence reads: CASSKGPTGGLGRSSNQPQHF. The CDR3 coding sequence is TGTGCCAGCAGCAAAGGTCCCACAGGGGGCCTCGGCAGAAGTAGCAATCAGCCCCAGCATTTT.

V usage is TRBV6-6 and J usage is TRBJ2-7; TRBD1 might be the D (6 bases). This CDR3 contains 14 residues. Trimming removed 2 bases at V and 2 bases at J, with 10 bases between. Germline V lookup: CDR1 MNHNY, CDR2 SVGAGI (reference sequence). The CDR3 is CASSYRGFAYEQYV. The CDR3, as DNA: TGTGCCAGCAGTTACAGGGGGTTCGCCTACGAGCAGTACGTC.

This clone has only one observation. V usage is TRBV5-1 and J usage is TRBJ2-2, with TRBD1 matching over 10 bases. J was trimmed by 3 bases and V by 0 bases; bases with no gene match: 2. The CDR3 totals 16 residues. Germline assignment: CDR1 SGHRS and CDR2 YFSETQ. The CDR3 sequence is CASSLDGTGDTGELFF. The CDR3 nucleotides read TGCGCCAGCAGCTTGGACGGGACAGGGGACACCGGGGAGCTGTTTTTT.

The rearrangement uses TRBV29-1 and TRBJ1-1; D is unresolved. CDR1 is SQVTM and CDR2 is ANQGSEA in the germline V gene. This CDR3 is 13 amino acids long. Trimming cost V 7 bases and J 1 base, with 13 bases left between them. CDR3 sequence: CSARRDQNTEAFF. The CDR3 DNA sequence: TGCAGCGCGAGGAGGGATCAGAACACTGAAGCTTTCTTT.

The chain combines TRBV5-1 with TRBJ1-2; D is undetermined. The V gene's germline CDR1 is SGHRS and CDR2 YFSETQ. This CDR3 is 13 amino acids long. Trimming left V 0 bases short and J 5 bases short, with 8 bases between. CDR3 nucleotide sequence: TGCGCCAGCAGCTTGGGGTTAGCGTATGGCTACACCTTC. Translation gives CASSLGLAYGYTF.

The chain joins TRBV19 to TRBJ1-2; D gene ambiguous. The V end was cut by 2 bases, the J end by 7 bases, with 17 bases between. The V gene's germline CDR1 is LNHDA and CDR2 SQIVND (reference sequence). CDR3 length: 15 residues. Here the CDR3 reads CASSISAEVLGGYTF. As DNA, the CDR3 is TGTGCCAGTAGTATATCGGCGGAGGTCCTGGGTGGCTACACCTTC.

The rearrangement joins TRBV11-3 to TRBJ2-4; D call uncertain. Germline assignment: CDR1 SGHNT and CDR2 YENEEA. CDR3 length: 13 amino acids. V lost 5 bases and J 6 bases, leaving 11 bases between the germline ends. For the CDR3, the DNA is TGTGCCAGCAGCCCCTTTGGAGTAAACATTCAGTACTTC. It yields the protein CASSPFGVNIQYF.

The V call is TRBV28, the J call TRBJ1-3; no firm D call. V shed 6 bases and J shed 2 bases, with 14 bases lying between them. Germline V gene sequence: CDR1 MDHEN, CDR2 SYDVKM. The length of the CDR3 is 15 residues. The CDR3 here is CASSPTGEAGNTIYF. CDR3 in DNA: TGTGCCAGCAGCCCTACCGGGGAGGCTGGAAACACCATATATTTT.

This chain connects TRBV7-9 to TRBJ1-1; the D gene is possibly TRBD1 (5 bases). The germline V gene has CDR1 SEHNR and CDR2 FQNEAQ (reference sequence). The CDR3 has 12 amino acids. Trimming removed 4 bases at V and 10 bases at J, with 13 bases between. CDR3 DNA: TGTGCCAGCAGCTGGGGGGACGGCCCAGCTTTCTTT. Protein sequence: CASSWGDGPAFF.

This clone was counted a single time. The chain combines TRBV5-4 with TRBJ1-1; TRBD1 aligns across 7 bases. J lost 7 bases, V lost 4 bases, and 10 bases had no gene match. Germline V gene data show CDR1 as SGHNT and CDR2 as YYREEE (reference sequence). CDR3 size: 14 residues. CDR3 nucleotide sequence: TGTGCCAGCAGCGCCCAAACAGGGGCTGGTGAAGCTTTCTTT. Its protein is CASSAQTGAGEAFF.

The rearrangement joins TRBV28 to TRBJ1-4; D gene ambiguous. The CDR3 has 12 residues. V was trimmed by 2 bases and J by 6 bases, leaving 4 bases between them. Germline assignment: CDR1 MDHEN and CDR2 SYDVKM. In DNA form, the CDR3 reads TGTGCCAGCAGTTTAACGGATGAAAAACTGTTTTTT. Protein sequence: CASSLTDEKLFF.

The chain is built from TRBV5-1 and TRBJ1-2, with 8 bases matching TRBD1. The CDR3 totals 19 residues. The V gene's germline CDR1 is SGHRS and CDR2 YFSETQ. Germline trimming cut 4 bases from V and 2 bases from J; bases unmatched to any gene: 19. CDR3 in DNA: TGCGCCAGCAGCCCCATTACCGGGACAGGCAACTTTGGAAACTATGGCTACACCTTC. Translated, it gives CASSPITGTGNFGNYGYTF.

The V gene is TRBV15, the J gene TRBJ2-4; maybe TRBD2 (5 bases). The CDR3 has 15 residues. CDR1 and CDR2 (germline): LNHNV, YYDKDF (reference sequence). The V end lost 8 bases, the J end lost 3 bases, and 17 bases lay between the germline ends. The CDR3 spells CATSTDYVNKNIQYF. The CDR3 coding sequence is TGTGCCACCTCGACCGACTATGTCAACAAAAACATTCAGTACTTC.

The chain is built from TRBV7-2 and TRBJ2-1; 9 positions match TRBD2. The length of the CDR3 is 18 residues. Germline V gene sequence: CDR1 SGHTA, CDR2 FQGNSA. The ends lost 1 base at V and 2 bases at J; junction bases unmatched: 9. This chain's CDR3 is CASSLVGSGGRTYNEQFF. The CDR3 DNA follows: TGTGCCAGCAGCTTAGTTGGTAGCGGGGGCCGTACCTACAATGAGCAGTTCTTC.

The chain has TRBV6-5 and TRBJ1-1; D call uncertain. CDR1 and CDR2 from the germline V gene are MNHEY and SVGAGI. The CDR3 is made up of 13 amino acids. V lost 6 bases, J lost 1 base, and 9 bases lay in between. The DNA for the CDR3 is TGTGCCAGCAGGCCGATTAGGAACACTGAAGCTTTCTTT. This codes for CASRPIRNTEAFF.

This clone was recorded once. This chain links TRBV3-1 (or the pseudogene TRBV3-2) with TRBJ2-3; 11 nucleotides line up with TRBD2. CDR3 length equals 18 residues. The germline V gene encodes CDR1 LGHDT and CDR2 YNNKEL (reference sequence). With 1 base clipped from V and 6 bases from J, the junction kept 12 bases outside the gene matches. Written as DNA, the CDR3 is TGTGCCAGCAGCCAAGGAGGGGTAGCGGGGGGGCGAACGGATACGCAGTATTTT. Translated, it gives CASSQGGVAGGRTDTQYF.